The present T cell receptor (beta chain) was sequenced within a study of OX40 agonist ivuxolimab in advanced cancers. Study conclusions and caveats: Low normalized clonal expansion also occurred in some nonresponding patients.

CDR1 is KGHSH, CDR2 LQKENI, per germline. V shed 0 bases and J shed 0 bases, with 11 bases lying between them. The CDR3 has 17 amino acids. The data were produced by immunoSEQ multiplex PCR, yet TCRdb's version contains in-frame clones alone and is incomplete. The profile shows about 39,000 clones, 70% to 90% of them singletons. Concerning this clone: As yet, its antigen is unknown.

Researchers took blood at baseline, on cycle 4 day 1, and on cycle 7 day 1. This sequence was found in an adult with an advanced solid tumor such as melanoma, head and neck, liver or kidney cancer. The starting material was CD4+ or CD8+ T cells sorted from blood, obtained in a trial of the OX40 agonist ivuxolimab. The chain uses TRBV18 and TRBJ2-2, with D maybe TRBD2 (7 bases). CDR3 in amino acids: CASSPPRGASNTGELFF. DNA for the CDR3: TGTGCCAGCTCACCACCCCGGGGGGCATCGAACACCGGGGAGCTGTTTTTT.